Listed here are 6 T cell receptor beta chains from one sample, sequenced in a study of shared clonotypes between healthy human individuals. Naive CD8 cells, CD45RO-negative and positively selected for CCR7, excluded terminally differentiated effector memory CD45RA+ cells. Sequencing was performed with immunoSEQ multiplex PCR; in TCRdb, only in-frame clones are kept and a portion is missing. The repertoire has some 2,100,000 clones, about 92% of them found once; the top ten carry about 1.5%. The source material was naive CD8+ T cells from PBMCs. The receptors were sampled from a man between 18 and 29 years old in good health. Some clones in this sample may be carry-over from other donors' samples.

This clone appeared once. The rearrangement joins TRBV9 to TRBJ2-1; 15 positions agree with TRBD2. After removal of 4 bases from V and 1 base from J, the junction contained 9 bases not matched to a gene. The CDR3 covers 19 residues. CDR1 is SGDLS, CDR2 YYNGEE, per germline. Here the CDR3 reads CASSTSVGLAGGSYNEQFF. The CDR3 nucleotides are TGTGCCAGCAGCACCTCGGTTGGACTAGCGGGAGGGTCCTACAATGAGCAGTTCTTC. The whole variable domain, filled in from reference TRBV9 and TRBJ2-1, reads DSGVTQTPKHLITATGQRVTLRCSPRSGDLSVYWYQQSLDQGLQFLIQYYNGEERAKGNILERFSAQQFPDLHSELNLSSLELGDSALYFCASSTSVGLAGGSYNEQFFGPGTRLTVL.

This chain joins TRBV29-1 and TRBJ1-1; maybe TRBD1 (6 bases). The CDR3 length is 16 residues. CDR1 and CDR2 from the germline V gene are SQVTM and ANQGSEA. The V and J ends lost 4 bases and 0 bases respectively, with 18 bases between them. CDR3: CSVGVRAGAMNTEAFF. In DNA, the CDR3 is TGCAGCGTTGGGGTTAGGGCAGGGGCTATGAACACTGAAGCTTTCTTT.

Comment on this clone: In the same sample, other DNA sequences code for this CDR3. This chain connects TRBV6-5 to TRBJ2-7; D possibly corresponds to TRBD2 (5 bases). CDR1 is MNHEY, CDR2 SVGAGI, per germline. The CDR3 has 14 amino acids. Trimming left V 0 bases short and J 1 base short, with 7 bases between. The DNA of the CDR3 is TGTGCCAGCAGTTACTCTGCGGGTTCCTACGAGCAGTACTTC. As protein: CASSYSAGSYEQYF.

The rearrangement uses TRBV28 and TRBJ2-5; TRBD2 aligns across 9 bases. This CDR3 is 20 amino acids long. Germline loops: CDR1 MDHEN, CDR2 SYDVKM. Trimming took 3 bases from V and 3 from J; bases not matched to a gene: 20. The CDR3 spells CASSFKQGSIPGLAEETQYF. CDR3 DNA: TGTGCCAGCAGTTTCAAACAGGGTAGTATACCGGGACTAGCCGAAGAGACCCAGTACTTC.

The chain carries TRBV28 and TRBJ2-1; no clear D. This CDR3 contains 17 residues. In germline, CDR1 is MDHEN, CDR2 SYDVKM. Trimming removed 2 bases at V and 0 bases at J, with 14 bases between. CDR3 in amino acids: CASSLPPRVSSYNEQFF. CDR3 coding DNA: TGTGCCAGCAGTTTACCCCCTCGGGTCAGCTCCTACAATGAGCAGTTCTTC.

This sequence joins TRBV13 and TRBJ1-6; 8 bases map to TRBD1. In germline, CDR1 is PRHDT, CDR2 FYEKMQ (reference sequence). Trimming took 5 bases from V and 3 from J; bases not matched to a gene: 6. CDR3 length: 16 amino acids. CDR3 in amino acids: CASSTQGQGYNSPLHF. CDR3 nucleotide sequence: TGTGCCAGCAGCACCCAAGGACAGGGCTATAATTCACCCCTCCACTTT.